These 13 T cell receptor beta chains were sequenced from one sample in a study of response to subunit inactivated influenza vaccine. TCRdb re-called the RT-PCR reads through MiXCR, storing one row per CDR3 protein. The repertoire includes under 500,000 distinct CDR3 sequences, 11% of them detected once, and 10% to 15% sits in the top ten. The sequenced sample was PBMCs from blood, obtained more than 35 days after vaccination. The receptors were sampled from a man between 45 and 60 years old who received an inactivated influenza vaccine.

This clonotype was observed a few times. This chain joins TRBV12-3 or TRBV12-4 and TRBJ2-6; D tentatively fits TRBD1 or TRBD2 (6 bases each). V was clipped by 1 base and J by 5 bases, with 15 bases between them. This CDR3 contains 17 residues. The CDR3 sequence: CASSLDGGAGRANVLTF. The CDR3 coding sequence is TGTGCCAGCAGTTTAGACGGGGGCGCGGGTAGGGCCAACGTCCTGACTTTC.

This clonotype has just a few counts. The chain links TRBV7-8 to TRBJ2-1, with D possibly matching TRBD1 (5 bases). The CDR3 runs to 15 residues. Trimming stripped 5 bases from V and 2 bases from J, with 13 bases between. Germline loops: CDR1 SGHVS, CDR2 FQNEAQ. CDR3: CASSRYETAYNEQFF. As DNA, the CDR3 is TGTGCCAGCAGCCGCTACGAGACAGCCTACAATGAGCAGTTCTTC.

Here the CDR3 DNA reads TGCAGCGTTGGGACCACTAGCGGGAGCTTAAGCTCCTACAATGAGCAGTTCTTC. Its protein is CSVGTTSGSLSSYNEQFF. The chain employs TRBV29-1 and TRBJ2-1; TRBD2 matches at 11 bases. Trimming took 4 bases from V and 0 from J; bases not matched to a gene: 11. The CDR3 is made up of 18 amino acids. The germline gives CDR1 SQVTM, CDR2 ANQGSEA.

The CDR3 DNA follows: TGTGCCAGCAGCTTAGCGTGGATGCGCACAGATACGCAGTATTTT. Translated: CASSLAWMRTDTQYF. V is TRBV7-2 and J is TRBJ2-3; D gene uncertain. Germline V gene sequence: CDR1 SGHTA, CDR2 FQGNSA. The CDR3 is 15 residues long. V was cut by 0 bases and J by 1 base, with 8 bases left in between. The full variable domain, in which reference TRBV7-2 and TRBJ2-3 provide the parts outside the CDR3, is GAGVSQSPSNKVTEKGKDVELRCDPISGHTALYWYRQSLGQGLEFLIYFQGNSAPDKSGLPSDRFSAERTGGSVSTLTIQRTQQEDSAVYLCASSLAWMRTDTQYFGPGTRLTVL.

This clonotype was counted between two and nine times. The chain joins TRBV7-2 to TRBJ2-1; 15 bases fit TRBD2. The CDR3 contains 17 residues. Germline V gives CDR1 SGHTA, CDR2 FQGNSA. Trimming cost V 5 bases and J 2 bases; bases outside gene matches: 4. CDR3 sequence: CASSPGTSGGTYNEQFF. CDR3 nucleotide sequence: TGTGCCAGCAGCCCCGGGACTAGCGGGGGGACCTACAATGAGCAGTTCTTC. Supplemented by reference TRBV7-2 and TRBJ2-1, the full variable domain reads GAGVSQSPSNKVTEKGKDVELRCDPISGHTALYWYRQSLGQGLEFLIYFQGNSAPDKSGLPSDRFSAERTGGSVSTLTIQRTQQEDSAVYLCASSPGTSGGTYNEQFFGPGTRLTVL.

This clonotype appeared many times. The chain couples TRBV29-1 to TRBJ2-3; D not resolved. This CDR3 has 12 residues. Germline CDR1 is SQVTM and CDR2 is ANQGSEA. The ends were cut back, 8 bases at V and 5 bases at J, with 14 bases in the middle. CDR3 bases: TGCAGCCCGGTTTTTAATGGAGATACGCAGTATTTT. As protein: CSPVFNGDTQYF.

This clonotype turned up a few times. The V call is TRBV7-9, the J call TRBJ1-1, with 9 bases that match TRBD1. The CDR3 covers 17 residues. V shed 0 bases, J shed 1 base, and the junction held 6 bases outside the gene matches. Per germline, CDR1 SEHNR and CDR2 FQNEAQ (reference sequence). The CDR3 sequence: CASSLAWGQGTNTEAFF. CDR3 DNA sequence: TGTGCCAGCAGCTTAGCTTGGGGACAGGGCACGAACACTGAAGCTTTCTTT. Based on the CDR3 plus reference TRBV7-9 and TRBJ1-1, the full variable domain is DTGVSQNPRHKITKRGQNVTFRCDPISEHNRLYWYRQTLGQGPEFLTYFQNEAQLEKSRLLSDRFSAERPKGSFSTLEIQRTEQGDSAMYLCASSLAWGQGTNTEAFFGQGTRLTVV.

The V call is TRBV4-3, the J call TRBJ2-7, with 9 bases lining up with TRBD2. V shed 3 bases and J 3 bases; nucleotides not matched to a gene: 6. Germline V gene data show CDR1 as LGHNA and CDR2 as YSLEER. This CDR3 comprises 15 residues. CDR3 sequence reads: CASSQEGSGSYEQYF. The CDR3 coding sequence is TGCGCCAGCAGCCAGGAGGGTAGCGGGAGCTACGAGCAGTACTTC.

This clonotype was seen many times. The genes are TRBV3-1 and TRBJ1-1; D possibly corresponds to TRBD1 (5 bases). This CDR3 is built from 14 residues. The ends were cut back, 6 bases at V and 0 bases at J, with 11 bases in the middle. In germline, CDR1 is LGHDT, CDR2 YNNKEL (reference sequence). The CDR3 coding sequence is TGTGCCAGCAGAGACAGAAACTTGAACACTGAAGCTTTCTTT. It codes for CASRDRNLNTEAFF.

This clonotype was seen more than once but under ten times. The gene calls are TRBV25-1 and TRBJ1-6, with a weak D call TRBD1 (6 bases). The germline V gene encodes CDR1 MGHDK and CDR2 SYGVNS. Trimming pared 4 bases from V and 7 bases from J, leaving 14 bases between. The CDR3 length is 15 residues. The CDR3 here is CASSARQGNNSPLHF. As DNA, the CDR3 is TGTGCCAGCAGTGCCCGCCAGGGGAACAATTCACCCCTCCACTTT.

In this sample, this clonotype turned up many times. The chain couples TRBV4-3 to TRBJ1-2, with a tentative D call TRBD1 (5 bases). CDR3 size: 15 residues. V was clipped by 4 bases and J by 0 bases, with 12 bases between them. CDR1 is LGHNA and CDR2 is YSLEER in the germline V gene. CDR3 DNA: TGCGCCAGCAGCCGAAAAACAGGAGCTAACTATGGCTACACCTTC. It translates to CASSRKTGANYGYTF.

This clonotype was picked up many times. The chain uses TRBV27 and TRBJ2-7; D is undetermined. CDR1 and CDR2 (germline): MNHEY, SMNVEV (reference sequence). There are 13 residues in the CDR3. Trimming shortened V by 0 bases and J by 4 bases, and 7 bases separated the two germline ends. The chain's CDR3 is CASSLSHGYEQYF. CDR3 nucleotide sequence: TGTGCCAGCAGTTTATCTCACGGATACGAGCAGTACTTC.

This clonotype was counted many times. Germline is not matched at one junction end, which may reflect a read error. The chain has TRBV12-3 or TRBV12-4 and TRBJ1-5, with D uncertain. The CDR3 loop spans 14 amino acids. The DNA of the CDR3 is TGCGCCAGCAGCTTAGAGGGTAGCAATCAGCCCCAGCATTTT. As protein: CASSLEGSNQPQHF.